This T cell receptor beta chain was profiled in a study of blood T cell repertoires in COVID-19. On the study more broadly: Both acute and convalescent COVID-19 samples were obtained from the United States, Italy and Spain. T cells, B-cell-depleted T cells, or PBMCs provided the cDNA or gDNA that served as material.

CDR1 and CDR2 from the germline V gene are LGHDT and YNNKEL (reference sequence). The V segment lost 0 bases and the J segment 2 bases; nucleotides outside the gene matches: 6. The CDR3 length is 16 residues. Some clones are missing from TCRdb's copy, which holds only in-frame ones; the method was immunoSEQ multiplex PCR. The repertoire holds tens of thousands of clones, with around 85% as singletons. This TCR was recovered from a man of 80 years or more with acute or convalescent COVID-19. The rearrangement joins TRBV3-1 (or the pseudogene TRBV3-2) to TRBJ2-5; 7 bases fit TRBD2. Sequenced material: peripheral blood. The CDR3 protein is CASSQDGGGWQETQYF. CDR3 sequence (DNA): TGTGCCAGCAGCCAAGATGGGGGGGGGTGGCAAGAGACCCAGTACTTC.